This T cell receptor beta chain comes out of a study of shared clonotypes between healthy human individuals. Generated by immunoSEQ multiplex PCR, the TCRdb table keeps only in-frame clones and is missing some. Seen here are about 560,000 clones, roughly 72% observed once, and the top ten hold more than 10%. Germline V gene sequence: CDR1 SGHTA, CDR2 FQGNSA. The CDR3 has 13 residues. Trimming shortened V by 3 bases and J by 2 bases, and 8 bases separated the two germline ends. The receptor's source is a woman aged 40 to 49 in good health. Some clones in this sample may be carry-over from other donors' samples. The specimen sequenced was PBMCs. The rearrangement joins TRBV7-2 to TRBJ2-7; a weak D match, TRBD1 (5 bases). The CDR3, as DNA: TGTGCCAGCAGCTTGACAGCCACCTACGAGCAGTACTTC. It translates to CASSLTATYEQYF.